This TCR beta chain is from a study of T cells in Graves' hyperthyroidism and ophthalmopathy. General study findings and limits: In the blood, most expanded thyroid clonotypes above 0.001 appeared as well.

RNA transcripts provided the source from which TCR beta CDR3 regions were amplified. TCR CDR3 regions were first amplified by RT-PCR with HTBI primers. TCRdb redid the calling of the multiplex PCR reads with MiXCR, one entry per CDR3 protein. The sample has around 610,000 distinct CDR3 sequences; roughly 14% are singletons. Diagnoses were established using clinical symptoms, serum thyroxine and TRAb, thyroid ultrasound and orbital computed tomography. PBMCs were collected from an approximately 9.2 ml volume of fresh peripheral blood. CDR3 length: 13 residues. V dropped 1 base and J dropped 4 bases, with 5 bases sitting between them. In germline, CDR1 is SGHTA, CDR2 FQGNSA. This clonotype has more than one count but fewer than ten. The antigen is undetermined.

What was sequenced was blood. The receptor was derived from a woman between 40 and 55 years old with Graves' ophthalmopathy. V and J are TRBV7-2 and TRBJ1-5; D gene uncertain. The CDR3 sequence: CASSLVMNQPQHF. The DNA of the CDR3 is TGTGCCAGCAGCTTAGTTATGAATCAGCCCCAGCATTTT. Complete variable domain (other parts from reference TRBV7-2 and TRBJ1-5): GAGVSQSPSNKVTEKGKDVELRCDPISGHTALYWYRQSLGQGLEFLIYFQGNSAPDKSGLPSDRFSAERTGGSVSTLTIQRTQQEDSAVYLCASSLVMNQPQHFGDGTRLSIL.